Only a few counts were recorded for the clone carrying this TCR beta chain. Antigen specificity is unknown. The source of the sample is a study of blood T cells in healthy people across ages. The total RNA that was extracted per sample amounted to at least 5.5 micrograms. Germline V lookup: CDR1 SGHNT, CDR2 YENEEA. V was trimmed by 5 bases and J by 2 bases, leaving 12 bases between them. The CDR3 loop spans 15 amino acids. Study-level results: TCR beta diversity correlated strongly with naive T cell percentage.

The authors ran a second PCR of roughly 6 to 12 cycles using a sample-barcoded 5' primer and a J-beta primer mix. A single record per CDR3 protein comes from TCRdb applying MiXCR to the 5' RACE reads. The data contain about 720,000 distinct CDR3 sequences, around a fifth of them seen just once; the ten biggest clones take up roughly 22%. The receptor comes from a man between 65 and 85 years old in good health. Sequencing used blood. The rearrangement links TRBV11-3 to TRBJ2-2, with D possibly matching TRBD1 (5 bases). CDR3 in amino acids: CASSLDRLNTGELFF. The CDR3 coding sequence is TGTGCCAGCAGCCTCGACAGATTAAACACCGGGGAGCTGTTTTTT.